Listed below are T cell receptor beta chains from one sample, sequenced in a study of T cell repertoires in cytomegalovirus infection. TCRdb re-derived calls from the reads in MiXCR, one entry per CDR3 protein. The sample has some 680,000 distinct CDR3 sequences; approximately 34% are singletons. Sequenced material: PBMCs. All receptors derive from a human donor in good health (CMV status not recorded). Some clones in this sample may be carry-over from other donors' samples. CDR3s include the opening cysteine and the closing phenylalanine or tryptophan. D genes are given only for firm matches. Part of the rows lack a size; the others show once, few, many or a class for expanded clones.

CDR3 protein: CASSPRATGVSYEQYF
CDR3 DNA: TGTGCCAGCAGCCCCCGGGCGACAGGGGTCTCCTACGAGCAGTACTTC
D gene: TRBD1
V gene: TRBV7-2
clone size: many
CDR3 length: 16
J gene: TRBJ2-7

CDR3 protein: CASSIRGRRVDEKLFF
CDR3 DNA: TGTGCCAGTAGTATCCGGGGCCGGCGAGTGGATGAAAAACTGTTTTTT
D gene: -
V gene: TRBV19
clone size: few
CDR3 length: 16
J gene: TRBJ1-4

CDR3 protein: CASSLKRGPSGDTQYF
CDR3 DNA: TGTGCCAGCAGCTTAAAAAGGGGACCCTCGGGAGATACGCAGTATTTT
D gene: -
V gene: TRBV11-1
clone size: -
CDR3 length: 16
J gene: TRBJ2-3

CDR3 protein: CASSLASGGRYEQYF
CDR3 DNA: TGTGCCAGCAGTTTAGCCTCCGGGGGTCGATACGAGCAGTACTTC
D gene: -
V gene: TRBV12-3/TRBV12-4
clone size: few
CDR3 length: 15
J gene: TRBJ2-7

CDR3 protein: CASRPSGGYSYNEQFF
CDR3 DNA: TGTGCCAGCAGACCATCGGGGGGCTACTCCTACAATGAGCAGTTCTTC
D gene: -
V gene: TRBV7-2
clone size: -
CDR3 length: 16
J gene: TRBJ2-1

CDR3 protein: CAIDNLLRSYNEQFF
CDR3 DNA: TGTGCCATCGACAACTTACTAAGATCCTACAATGAGCAGTTCTTC
D gene: -
V gene: TRBV6-8
clone size: few
CDR3 length: 15
J gene: TRBJ2-1

CDR3 protein: CASTHQNQGRVVTQPQHF
CDR3 DNA: TGTGCCAGCACCCATCAGAACCAGGGAAGGGTAGTCACTCAGCCCCAGCATTTT
D gene: -
V gene: TRBV28
clone size: few
CDR3 length: 18
J gene: TRBJ1-5

CDR3 protein: CASRSGFGGNPANVLTF
CDR3 DNA: TGTGCCAGCAGGTCGGGATTTGGAGGGAACCCCGCCAACGTCCTGACTTTC
D gene: -
V gene: TRBV6-1
clone size: -
CDR3 length: 17
J gene: TRBJ2-6

CDR3 protein: CASSRQGDETQYF
CDR3 DNA: TGTGCCAGCAGCCGACAGGGAGATGAGACCCAGTACTTC
D gene: TRBD1
V gene: TRBV5-4
clone size: -
CDR3 length: 13
J gene: TRBJ2-5

CDR3 protein: CASSLVSDRAAGELFF
CDR3 DNA: TGTGCCAGCAGCTTAGTTTCGGACAGGGCGGCCGGGGAGCTGTTTTTT
D gene: TRBD1
V gene: TRBV11-2
clone size: -
CDR3 length: 16
J gene: TRBJ2-2

CDR3 protein: CASSGRTAGADTQYF
CDR3 DNA: TGTGCCAGCAGTGGGCGGACAGCAGGGGCAGATACGCAGTATTTT
D gene: -
V gene: TRBV6-1
clone size: -
CDR3 length: 15
J gene: TRBJ2-3

CDR3 protein: CASSESGGADEKFF
CDR3 DNA: TGTGCAAGCAGCGAGAGCGGGGGGGCAGATGAGAAGTTCTTC
D gene: TRBD2
V gene: TRBV7-6
clone size: -
CDR3 length: 14
J gene: TRBJ2-1

CDR3 protein: CASSQGLAGRRGEKLFF
CDR3 DNA: TGTGCCAGCAGCCAAGGGTTAGCGGGGCGACGGGGAGAAAAACTGTTTTTT
D gene: -
V gene: TRBV3-1
clone size: -
CDR3 length: 17
J gene: TRBJ1-4

CDR3 protein: CASILPQGATNEKLFF
CDR3 DNA: TGTGCCAGCATCCTCCCGCAGGGTGCAACTAATGAAAAACTGTTTTTT
D gene: -
V gene: TRBV9
clone size: -
CDR3 length: 16
J gene: TRBJ1-4

CDR3 protein: CSAPLNYEQYF
CDR3 DNA: TGCAGTGCACCGTTAAACTACGAGCAGTACTTC
D gene: -
V gene: TRBV20-1
clone size: few
CDR3 length: 11
J gene: TRBJ2-7

CDR3 protein: CASSHGWEPPYNEQFF
CDR3 DNA: TGTGCCAGCAGCCACGGGTGGGAGCCCCCCTACAATGAGCAGTTCTTC
D gene: -
V gene: TRBV7-9
clone size: few
CDR3 length: 16
J gene: TRBJ2-1

CDR3 protein: CASSRDRAGADTQYF
CDR3 DNA: TGTGCCAGCAGTAGGGACAGGGCAGGTGCAGATACGCAGTATTTT
D gene: TRBD1
V gene: TRBV6-6
clone size: -
CDR3 length: 15
J gene: TRBJ2-3

CDR3 protein: CASSSEVVGVNTIYF
CDR3 DNA: TGTGCCAGCAGTTCCGAGGTGGTGGGGGTGAACACCATATATTTT
D gene: -
V gene: TRBV12-3/TRBV12-4
clone size: -
CDR3 length: 15
J gene: TRBJ1-3

CDR3 protein: CASRPRMSVTYNEQFF
CDR3 DNA: TGTGCCAGCAGACCCCGAATGAGTGTGACCTACAATGAGCAGTTCTTC
D gene: -
V gene: TRBV27
clone size: once
CDR3 length: 16
J gene: TRBJ2-1

CDR3 protein: CASRIGGGLTQETQYF
CDR3 DNA: TGCGCCAGCAGAATTGGAGGCGGGCTTACCCAAGAGACCCAGTACTTC
D gene: -
V gene: TRBV5-1
clone size: -
CDR3 length: 16
J gene: TRBJ2-5

CDR3 protein: CASSFEGVGTPLHF
CDR3 DNA: TGTGCCAGCAGTTTTGAGGGAGTTGGTACACCCCTCCACTTT
D gene: -
V gene: TRBV27
clone size: few
CDR3 length: 14
J gene: TRBJ1-6

CDR3 protein: CASSNRVGNSPLHF
CDR3 DNA: TGTGCCAGCAGTAACAGGGTGGGGAACTCACCCCTCCACTTT
D gene: -
V gene: TRBV2
clone size: -
CDR3 length: 14
J gene: TRBJ1-6

CDR3 protein: CSALREDTQYF
CDR3 DNA: TGCAGTGCTCTGAGAGAGGATACGCAGTATTTT
D gene: -
V gene: TRBV20-1
clone size: -
CDR3 length: 11
J gene: TRBJ2-3

CDR3 protein: CASGLRPSNTEAFF
CDR3 DNA: TGTGCTAGTGGTTTGCGGCCATCGAACACTGAAGCTTTCTTT
D gene: -
V gene: TRBV12-5
clone size: few
CDR3 length: 14
J gene: TRBJ1-1

CDR3 protein: CATRGAGELFF
CDR3 DNA: TGTGCCACCCGGGGCGCCGGGGAGCTGTTTTTT
D gene: -
V gene: TRBV24-1
clone size: -
CDR3 length: 11
J gene: TRBJ2-2

CDR3 protein: CASSLRGSPNTEAFF
CDR3 DNA: TGTGCCAGCAGTTTAAGAGGGAGCCCGAACACTGAAGCTTTCTTT
D gene: -
V gene: TRBV12-3/TRBV12-4
clone size: -
CDR3 length: 15
J gene: TRBJ1-1

CDR3 protein: CSARTGPTDTQYF
CDR3 DNA: TGCAGTGCTAGGACAGGCCCCACAGATACGCAGTATTTT
D gene: -
V gene: TRBV20-1
clone size: -
CDR3 length: 13
J gene: TRBJ2-3

CDR3 protein: CAWSVGRQETQYF
CDR3 DNA: TGTGCCTGGAGTGTAGGCAGACAAGAGACCCAGTACTTC
D gene: -
V gene: TRBV30
clone size: -
CDR3 length: 13
J gene: TRBJ2-5

CDR3 protein: CASSRQGPADTQYF
CDR3 DNA: TGTGCCAGCAGCCGACAGGGACCAGCAGATACGCAGTATTTT
D gene: TRBD1
V gene: TRBV6-5
clone size: -
CDR3 length: 14
J gene: TRBJ2-3

CDR3 protein: CASSPRLGGEQFF
CDR3 DNA: TGTGCCAGCAGTCCAAGGCTCGGAGGGGAGCAGTTCTTC
D gene: -
V gene: TRBV28
clone size: few
CDR3 length: 13
J gene: TRBJ2-1

CDR3 protein: CASSYSFLGQETQYF
CDR3 DNA: TGTGCCAGCAGTTACTCGTTCCTGGGGCAAGAGACCCAGTACTTC
D gene: -
V gene: TRBV6-5
clone size: -
CDR3 length: 15
J gene: TRBJ2-5

CDR3 protein: CASSGGRGPPQPQHF
CDR3 DNA: TGTGCCAGTAGTGGCGGCAGGGGCCCTCCTCAGCCCCAGCATTTT
D gene: -
V gene: TRBV19
clone size: -
CDR3 length: 15
J gene: TRBJ1-5

CDR3 protein: CATSTIHEGSKNIQYF
CDR3 DNA: TGTGCCACCAGCACCATACACGAGGGATCCAAAAACATTCAGTACTTT
D gene: -
V gene: TRBV15
clone size: -
CDR3 length: 16
J gene: TRBJ2-4

CDR3 protein: CAISDATPYEQYF
CDR3 DNA: TGTGCCATCAGTGATGCGACACCTTACGAGCAGTACTTC
D gene: -
V gene: TRBV10-3
clone size: -
CDR3 length: 13
J gene: TRBJ2-7

CDR3 protein: CASSLGSGRANEQFF
CDR3 DNA: TGTGCCAGCAGCTTAGGTAGCGGGAGGGCCAATGAGCAGTTCTTC
D gene: TRBD2
V gene: TRBV7-2
clone size: many
CDR3 length: 15
J gene: TRBJ2-1

CDR3 protein: CASSIPGYNEQFF
CDR3 DNA: TGTGCCAGTAGTATCCCGGGATACAATGAGCAGTTCTTC
D gene: -
V gene: TRBV19
clone size: few
CDR3 length: 13
J gene: TRBJ2-1